Following are 3 T cell receptor beta chains from one sample sequenced in a study of OX40 agonist ivuxolimab in advanced cancers. Receptor amplification or capture employed the immunoSEQ multiplex PCR assay. The table was pulled from immuneACCESS by TCRdb, which kept in-frame rearrangements only. Such tables lose some clones; where checked, under half of the loss comes from unresolved V genes, and the rest has no known cause. Counted in this sample were approximately 90,000 clones; 70% to 90% of them appeared once. The top ten constitute about 3.8% of the sample. Sequenced material: CD4+ or CD8+ T cells sorted from blood, taken in a trial of the OX40 agonist ivuxolimab. Every receptor here comes from an adult with an advanced solid tumor such as melanoma, head and neck, liver or kidney cancer.

This chain connects TRBV7-3 to TRBJ2-7; D call uncertain. Germline-derived CDR1 and CDR2 are SGHTA and FQGTGA. The germline V and J ends were trimmed by 6 bases and 4 bases, with 13 bases remaining between them. The CDR3 is made up of 13 amino acids. The CDR3 here is CASRFNPDYEQYF. The DNA of the CDR3 is TGTGCCAGCAGGTTCAACCCGGATTACGAGCAGTACTTC.

J is TRBJ2-7 and V is TRBV7-9; no definite D call. Germline lookup yields CDR1 SEHNR and CDR2 FQNEAQ (reference sequence). V dropped 1 base and J dropped 2 bases, with 9 bases sitting between them. This CDR3 region has 14 residues. CDR3 region: CASSLDPGTYEQYF. In DNA form, the CDR3 reads TGTGCCAGCAGCTTAGATCCGGGTACCTACGAGCAGTACTTC.

This rearrangement joins TRBV2 to TRBJ1-5, with TRBD1 as a possible D gene (6 bases). CDR1 SNHLY and CDR2 FYNNEI come from the germline V gene. CDR3 size: 15 residues. V lost 6 bases, J lost 0 bases, and 12 bases lay in between. CDR3 loop: CASRQGPDSNQPQHF. The DNA for the CDR3 is TGTGCCAGCAGACAGGGCCCCGATAGCAATCAGCCCCAGCATTTT.